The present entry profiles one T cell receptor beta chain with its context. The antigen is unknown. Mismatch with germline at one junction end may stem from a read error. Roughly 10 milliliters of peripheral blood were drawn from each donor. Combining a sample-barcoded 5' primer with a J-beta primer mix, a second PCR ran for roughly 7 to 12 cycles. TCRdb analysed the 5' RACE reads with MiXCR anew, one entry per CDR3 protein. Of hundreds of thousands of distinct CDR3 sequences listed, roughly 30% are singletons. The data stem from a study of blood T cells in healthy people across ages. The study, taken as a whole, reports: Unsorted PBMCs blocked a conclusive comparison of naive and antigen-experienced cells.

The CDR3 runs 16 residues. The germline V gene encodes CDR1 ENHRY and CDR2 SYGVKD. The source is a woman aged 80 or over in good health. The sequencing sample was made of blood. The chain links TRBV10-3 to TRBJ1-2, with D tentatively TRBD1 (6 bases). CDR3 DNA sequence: TGTGCCAGCAGTGAAGGGGGAGGGAGAGCTAACTATGGCTACACCTTC. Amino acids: CASSEGGGRANYGYTF.